Below are 8 T cell receptor beta chains sequenced from a single sample in a study of T cells in Graves' hyperthyroidism and ophthalmopathy. Using RNA transcripts as the source, TCR beta CDR3 regions were amplified. In the first-round RT-PCR of the TCR CDR3, the HTBI primer set was used. Each CDR3 protein is one row after TCRdb ran MiXCR on the multiplex PCR reads. The table shows fewer than 650,000 distinct CDR3 sequences, with 11% to 15% occurring only once. The specimen sequenced was blood. The source of these receptors is a woman in her 30s with Graves' hyperthyroidism that later progressed to Graves' ophthalmopathy.

This clonotype was counted many times. This chain uses TRBV12-3 or TRBV12-4 with TRBJ2-2, with 7 bases matching TRBD1. CDR3 size: 14 residues. J gave up 4 bases and V 7 bases, and 6 bases lay outside the gene matches. This CDR3 is CASTRGRATGELFF. The CDR3 nucleotides are TGTGCCAGCACAAGGGGGCGAGCCACCGGGGAGCTGTTTTTT.

This clonotype was observed at least ten times. The chain joins TRBV3-1 to TRBJ1-1; D not resolved. Germline V gene lookup returns CDR1 LGHDT and CDR2 YNNKEL (reference sequence). This CDR3 region has 13 residues. Trimming left V 5 bases short and J 3 bases short, with 10 bases between. This CDR3 reads CASSAMWHTEAFF. In DNA form, the CDR3 reads TGTGCCAGCAGCGCAATGTGGCACACTGAAGCTTTCTTT.

This clonotype was recorded a few times. This chain connects TRBV30 to TRBJ2-4; the D gene is possibly TRBD1 (5 bases). V was cut by 0 bases and J by 0 bases, with 9 bases left in between. This CDR3 contains 15 residues. The germline gives CDR1 GTSNPN, CDR2 SVGIG (reference sequence). The chain's CDR3 is CAWSVKGLAKNIQYF. The CDR3 nucleotides are TGTGCCTGGAGTGTAAAGGGGCTAGCCAAAAACATTCAGTACTTC.

This clonotype appeared many times. This chain links TRBV24-1 with TRBJ2-6, with TRBD1 identical over 8 bases. This CDR3 spans 17 amino acids. Germline values: CDR1 KGHDR, CDR2 SFDVKD. With V trimmed by 11 bases and J by 1 base, 12 bases remained unmatched. In DNA, the CDR3 is TGTGCCAGCGCCTCGGGACAGGTCTTATCTGGGGCCAACGTCCTGACTTTC. Its protein is CASASGQVLSGANVLTF.

This chain uses TRBV4-1 with TRBJ2-5, with D maybe TRBD2 (6 bases). The CDR3 contains 15 residues. V lost 1 base, J lost 5 bases, and 14 bases lay in between. Germline V gene sequence: CDR1 MGHRA, CDR2 YSYEKL. The CDR3 here is CASSQGGSAGETQYF. In DNA, the CDR3 is TGCGCCAGCAGCCAAGGAGGCTCGGCGGGGGAGACCCAGTACTTC.

This clonotype was detected ten times or more. This chain connects TRBV28 to TRBJ1-6; TRBD1 might be the D (5 bases). The CDR3 contains 15 residues. The V gene lost 7 bases and the J gene lost 9 bases, with 19 bases spanning the gap. Germline CDR1 reads MDHEN; CDR2 reads SYDVKM. CDR3: CASTPPGGTGSPLHF. Here the CDR3 DNA reads TGTGCCAGCACCCCCCCGGGGGGGACTGGTTCACCCCTCCACTTT.

This clonotype came up many times. The rearrangement links TRBV30 to TRBJ2-2; D is possibly TRBD1 (5 bases). This CDR3 is built from 15 residues. The germline CDR1 and CDR2 sequences are GTSNPN and SVGIG (reference sequence). The CDR3 DNA follows: TGTGGTATCGCAACCTCGACAGTGAACACCGGGGAGCTGTTTTTT. It translates to CGIATSTVNTGELFF.

This chain connects TRBV20-1 to TRBJ1-5; possible D gene TRBD1, 5 bases. Per germline, CDR1 DFQATT and CDR2 SNEGSKA (reference sequence). CDR3 length: 15 residues. V was shortened by 1 base and J by 6 bases, with 16 bases between the two germline ends. CDR3 coding DNA: TGCAGTGCTAGAGTCCCAGGGTTTACAAGTCAGCCCCAGCATTTT. Protein product: CSARVPGFTSQPQHF.